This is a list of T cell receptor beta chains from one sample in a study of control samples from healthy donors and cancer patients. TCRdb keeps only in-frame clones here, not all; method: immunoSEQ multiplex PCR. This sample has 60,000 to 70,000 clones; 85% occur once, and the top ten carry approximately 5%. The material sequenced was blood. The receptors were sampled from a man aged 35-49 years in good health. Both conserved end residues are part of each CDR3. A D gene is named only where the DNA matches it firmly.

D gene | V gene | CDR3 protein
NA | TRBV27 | CASSLYADTEAFF
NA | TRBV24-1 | CATSDQGWQPQHF
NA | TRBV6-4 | CASSDSRGIYGYTF
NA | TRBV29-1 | CSVPARRQETQYF
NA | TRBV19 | CASSIIEGQNNQPQHF
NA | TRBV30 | CAWSRTGNYGYTF
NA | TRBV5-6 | CASSFGRENTEAFF
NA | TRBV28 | CASSFPPGQRNTEAFF
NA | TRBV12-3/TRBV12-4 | CASSVNTDTQYF
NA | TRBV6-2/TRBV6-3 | CASSDVWNTEAFF
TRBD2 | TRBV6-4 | CASSGTSGTYNEQFF